These T cell receptor beta chains were read from a single sample in a study of blood T cell repertoires in COVID-19. TCRdb keeps only in-frame clones here, not all; method: immunoSEQ multiplex PCR. This sample has around 310,000 clones; approximately 91% occur once, and the top ten carry around 12%. Sequencing was performed on peripheral blood. These receptors originate from a woman aged 55-70 years with acute or convalescent COVID-19. The CDR3 runs from the conserved cysteine through the conserved F or W. The D gene is left open where the match is weak. Clone size is stated in some rows and not others, as once, few, many or a class when expanded.

d_call clone_size j_call v_call cdr3_aa cdr3_nt
- few TRBJ1-1 TRBV5-1 CASSNTGAAFF TGCGCCAGCAGCAACACAGGTGCAGCTTTCTTT
- - TRBJ2-5 TRBV9 CASSVGNRQETQYF TGTGCCAGCAGCGTAGGGAACAGACAAGAGACCCAGTACTTC
- - TRBJ2-5 TRBV2 CASNGGLQETQYF TGTGCCAGCAACGGGGGTTTACAAGAGACCCAGTACTTC
- - TRBJ2-1 TRBV7-2 CASIGGVQGYNEQFF TGTGCCAGCATTGGTGGCGTGCAGGGTTACAATGAGCAGTTCTTC
- - TRBJ1-3 TRBV9 CASSLHSGGQGGNTIYF TGTGCCAGCAGCTTGCATAGCGGGGGGCAGGGAGGAAACACCATATATTTT
TRBD1 - TRBJ1-1 TRBV6-2/TRBV6-3 CASSIPRGRGYEAFF TGTGCCAGCAGTATACCAAGGGGGCGAGGTTATGAAGCTTTCTTT
TRBD1 few TRBJ2-4 TRBV5-4 CASSLADRVSKNIQYF TGTGCCAGCAGCTTGGCCGACAGGGTGAGCAAAAACATTCAGTACTTC
- once TRBJ1-3 TRBV18 CASSPGRDTGNTIYF TGTGCCAGCTCACCTGGAAGGGACACAGGAAACACCATATATTTT
TRBD1 - TRBJ1-3 TRBV29-1 CSVRTGSGNTIYF TGCAGCGTCCGGACAGGCTCTGGAAACACCATATATTTT
- - TRBJ2-7 TRBV5-1 CASSLGGTRDEQYF TGCGCCAGCAGCTTAGGGGGAACCCGGGACGAGCAGTACTTC
TRBD2 - TRBJ2-1 TRBV3-1/TRBV3-2 CASSHPGASGSERGYNEQFF TGTGCCAGCAGCCACCCCGGGGCTAGCGGGAGTGAGAGGGGTTACAATGAGCAGTTCTTC
TRBD1 - TRBJ1-2 TRBV28 CASSLDRVYGYTF TGTGCCAGCAGTTTGGACAGGGTTTATGGCTACACCTTC
- - TRBJ2-7 TRBV4-1 CASSHPTGTRNEQYF TGCGCCAGCAGCCACCCTACCGGGACAAGGAACGAGCAGTACTTC
- - TRBJ2-3 TRBV3-1/TRBV3-2 CASSLDRPDTQYF TGTGCCAGCAGCTTAGACAGGCCAGATACGCAGTATTTT
- - TRBJ1-1 TRBV28 CASSSPPIANTNTEAFF TGTGCCAGCAGTTCCCCCCCGATAGCTAACACGAACACTGAAGCTTTCTTT
- once TRBJ1-1 TRBV4-3 CASSQDHSGLMNTEAFF TGCGCCAGCAGCCAAGATCACTCGGGACTGATGAACACTGAAGCTTTCTTT
TRBD1 - TRBJ2-3 TRBV5-1 CASSLGGFRDRTDTQYF TGCGCCAGCAGCTTGGGAGGCTTCCGGGACAGAACAGATACGCAGTATTTT
TRBD1 - TRBJ1-5 TRBV7-9 CASSSAGGPYSNQPQHF TGTGCCAGCAGCTCCGCAGGGGGCCCGTATAGCAATCAGCCCCAGCATTTT
TRBD2 - TRBJ2-1 TRBV6-4 CASSPRGALAGVRSYNEQFF TGTGCCAGCAGTCCTAGAGGGGCACTAGCGGGAGTAAGGTCCTACAATGAGCAGTTCTTC
TRBD1 - TRBJ2-2 TRBV28 CASSLQGAETGELFF TGTGCCAGCAGCCTCCAGGGGGCAGAAACCGGGGAGCTGTTTTTT
- - TRBJ1-1 TRBV19 CASSARGNTEAFF TGTGCCAGTAGTGCAAGGGGGAACACTGAAGCTTTCTTT
TRBD1 - TRBJ1-6 TRBV6-2/TRBV6-3 CASSRLTGHNSPLHF TGTGCCAGCAGTCGCTTGACAGGGCATAATTCACCCCTCCACTTT
TRBD2 - TRBJ2-1 TRBV4-1 CASSPYQAGGSYNEQFF TGCGCCAGCAGCCCCTACCAAGCGGGAGGGTCGTACAATGAGCAGTTCTTC
TRBD1 - TRBJ1-2 TRBV7-2 CASSPSTGGDSYTF TGTGCCAGCAGCCCCAGCACAGGGGGTGACAGCTACACCTTC
- - TRBJ1-6 TRBV7-8 CASSHWGDNSPLHF TGTGCCAGCAGCCACTGGGGGGATAATTCACCCCTCCACTTT
TRBD1 - TRBJ1-4 TRBV5-1 CASSLGDREKLFF TGCGCCAGCAGCTTGGGGGACAGGGAAAAACTGTTTTTT
TRBD2 - TRBJ2-1 TRBV24-1 CATSDTSGGTYNEQFF TGTGCCACCAGTGATACTAGCGGGGGGACTTACAATGAGCAGTTCTTC
- - TRBJ1-1 TRBV11-1 CASSPLAGNAEAFF TGTGCCAGCAGCCCCTTAGCCGGGAATGCTGAAGCTTTCTTT
- - TRBJ2-7 TRBV7-2 CASSLLGGRLVDEQYF TGTGCCAGCAGCTTATTGGGGGGACGCCTCGTAGACGAGCAGTACTTC
TRBD1 - TRBJ1-6 TRBV5-1 CASSPTGNSPLHF TGCGCCAGCAGCCCGACAGGGAATTCACCCCTCCACTTT
TRBD1 - TRBJ1-2 TRBV9 CASSHRRAGTGVNYGYTF TGTGCCAGCAGCCATCGTAGGGCCGGGACAGGGGTTAACTATGGCTACACCTTC
TRBD1 - TRBJ2-3 TRBV25-1 CASSVTGQGDTQYF TGTGCCAGCAGTGTAACGGGACAGGGAGATACGCAGTATTTT
- - TRBJ1-1 TRBV7-9 CASSLARGWTEAFF TGTGCCAGCAGCTTAGCGAGGGGGTGGACTGAAGCTTTCTTT
- - TRBJ2-1 TRBV28 CAVGGIGSYNEQFF TGTGCAGTGGGTGGCATCGGGTCCTACAATGAGCAGTTCTTC
TRBD1 - TRBJ1-5 TRBV27 CASSRRPGGKDSNQPQHF TGTGCCAGCAGTCGACGGCCAGGGGGCAAGGACAGCAATCAGCCCCAGCATTTT
TRBD1 - TRBJ2-7 TRBV7-9 CASSLYLGQAYEQYF TGTGCCAGCAGCTTATATCTGGGACAGGCCTACGAGCAGTACTTC
- - TRBJ1-2 TRBV28 CASSLSQGYGYTF TGTGCCAGCAGTTTATCACAGGGATATGGCTACACCTTC
TRBD1 - TRBJ1-2 TRBV7-9 CASSSGTGGYGYTF TGTGCCAGCAGCTCCGGGACAGGGGGTTATGGCTACACCTTC
- - TRBJ2-7 TRBV2 CASSACSQGCEQYF TGTGCCAGCAGTGCCTGCTCACAGGGATGCGAGCAGTACTTC
- - TRBJ2-1 TRBV5-4 CASSLGGAAPYNEQFF TGTGCCAGCAGCTTGGGCGGGGCTGCCCCCTACAATGAGCAGTTCTTC
TRBD1 - TRBJ2-2 TRBV24-1 CATSVATGTFGTGELFF TGTGCCACCAGTGTTGCGACAGGGACATTCGGCACCGGGGAGCTGTTTTTT
- - TRBJ2-5 TRBV18 CASSPPGEETQYF TGTGCCAGCTCACCCCCAGGGGAAGAGACCCAGTACTTC
- once TRBJ1-3 TRBV4-2 CASSQDYGNRLSGNTIYF TGTGCCAGCAGCCAAGATTACGGTAACCGTCTCTCTGGAAACACCATATATTTT
TRBD1 - TRBJ2-1 TRBV4-1 CASSQDSRPGQAYIYNEQFF TGCGCCAGCAGCCAAGATTCGAGACCGGGACAGGCCTATATCTACAATGAGCAGTTCTTC
TRBD1 - TRBJ2-7 TRBV2 CASSQTGKGEQYF TGTGCCAGCAGTCAGACAGGGAAGGGCGAGCAGTACTTC
TRBD2 - TRBJ2-7 TRBV28 CASSLGTGGQYF TGTGCCAGCAGTCTAGGGACGGGAGGGCAGTACTTC
TRBD1 - TRBJ2-5 TRBV29-1 CSAFPGQGLQETQYF TGCAGCGCTTTCCCGGGACAGGGTCTCCAAGAGACCCAGTACTTC
- - TRBJ1-1 TRBV5-1 CASSLVRNMNTEAFF TGCGCCAGCAGCTTGGTGCGGAACATGAACACTGAAGCTTTCTTT
TRBD1 - TRBJ1-6 TRBV3-1/TRBV3-2 CASNPGTGSSYNSPLHF TGTGCCAGCAACCCCGGGACAGGGAGCTCCTATAATTCACCCCTCCACTTT
- - TRBJ1-2 TRBV5-6 CASSLEARDYGYTF TGTGCCAGCAGCTTGGAGGCGAGGGACTATGGCTACACCTTC
- - TRBJ2-1 TRBV10-3 CATAGGTSYNEQFF TGTGCCACAGCGGGCGGTACGAGCTACAATGAGCAGTTCTTC
- - TRBJ2-1 TRBV27 CASSFRRGGLYNEQFF TGTGCCAGCAGTTTCCGTCGCGGGGGCCTCTACAATGAGCAGTTCTTC
- - TRBJ2-7 TRBV27 CASSSPTRAYEQYF TGTGCCAGCAGTTCCCCGACACGAGCCTACGAGCAGTACTTC
TRBD1 - TRBJ1-6 TRBV5-6 CASSPGGTWTNSPLHF TGTGCCAGCAGCCCAGGGGGGACTTGGACGAATTCACCCCTCCACTTT
- - TRBJ1-1 TRBV5-1 CASSLSMNTEAFF TGCGCCAGCAGCTTGTCCATGAACACTGAAGCTTTCTTT